One sample yielded the 20 T cell receptor beta chains listed below, sequenced in a study of blood T cell repertoires in COVID-19. Assay: immunoSEQ multiplex PCR; the TCRdb copy retains only in-frame clones and omits some. The repertoire holds 60,000 to 90,000 clones, around 84% seen once, with 9.5% to 12% in the top ten. Sequencing input: peripheral blood. The receptors were sampled from a man aged 60 to 69 with COVID-19, enrolled during active disease.

The chain employs TRBV11-2 and TRBJ2-2; 11 bases line up with TRBD2. J gave up 4 bases and V 5 bases, and 6 bases lay outside the gene matches. Germline V lookup: CDR1 SGHAT, CDR2 FQNNGV. The CDR3 runs 16 residues. The DNA of the CDR3 is TGTGCCAGCAGCCCGGGGGGACTAGCGGTCACCGGGGAGCTGTTTTTT. Translated: CASSPGGLAVTGELFF. Combining the CDR3 with reference TRBV11-2 and TRBJ2-2 gives the whole variable domain EAGVAQSPRYKIIEKRQSVAFWCNPISGHATLYWYQQILGQGPKLLIQFQNNGVVDDSQLPKDRFSAERLKGVDSTLKIQPAKLEDSAVYLCASSPGGLAVTGELFFGEGSRLTVL.

The chain combines TRBV10-3 with TRBJ2-7, with 8 nucleotides matching TRBD1. The germline V gene encodes CDR1 ENHRY and CDR2 SYGVKD. The CDR3 is made up of 14 amino acids. The J segment lost 6 bases and the V segment lost 0 bases, leaving 4 bases of the junction unmatched. CDR3 nucleotides: TGTGCCATCAGTGAGTCAAGGACAGGGACCGAGCAGTACTTC. Translated: CAISESRTGTEQYF.

The chain uses TRBV3-1 (or the pseudogene TRBV3-2) and TRBJ1-2; D perhaps matches TRBD1 (5 bases). Germline-derived CDR1 and CDR2 are LGHDT and YNNKEL (reference sequence). The CDR3 covers 14 residues. V lost 1 base and J 8 bases, leaving 14 bases between the germline ends. CDR3 sequence reads: CASSQAQGTLGYTF. The CDR3 coding sequence is TGTGCCAGCAGCCAAGCCCAGGGTACGCTAGGCTACACCTTC.

The chain has TRBV11-2 and TRBJ2-1; 7 positions agree with TRBD2. The length of the CDR3 is 13 residues. Germline loops: CDR1 SGHAT, CDR2 FQNNGV. After removal of 6 bases from V and 10 bases from J, the junction contained 9 bases not matched to a gene. CDR3 amino acids: CASSPRAGDEQFF. The CDR3 region has the DNA TGTGCCAGCAGTCCTCGGGCGGGGGACGAGCAGTTCTTC.

This chain uses TRBV6-5 with TRBJ1-2; a possible D gene is TRBD1 (6 bases). V was shortened by 2 bases and J by 2 bases, with 12 bases between the two germline ends. Germline assignment: CDR1 MNHEY and CDR2 SVGAGI. The CDR3 has 15 amino acids. The CDR3 is CASSYLRTENYGYTF. In nucleotides, the CDR3 is TGTGCCAGCAGTTACCTACGGACAGAGAACTATGGCTACACCTTC.

A note on this clone: Other DNA sequences in the same sample also yield this CDR3. The rearrangement joins TRBV3-1 (or the pseudogene TRBV3-2) to TRBJ2-3; the match to TRBD2 covers 7 bases. V shed 4 bases, J shed 0 bases, and the junction held 4 bases outside the gene matches. Germline V gene sequence: CDR1 LGHDT, CDR2 YNNKEL (reference sequence). CDR3 size: 15 residues. DNA for the CDR3: TGTGCCAGCAGCCCCAGCGGGGCCAGCACAGATACGCAGTATTTT. This gives the protein CASSPSGASTDTQYF.

The chain joins TRBV3-1 (or the pseudogene TRBV3-2) to TRBJ1-1; unclear D gene. The CDR3 contains 15 residues. The V gene lost 4 bases and the J gene lost 0 bases, with 12 bases spanning the gap. Germline CDR1 LGHDT, CDR2 YNNKEL (reference sequence). CDR3 nucleotide sequence: TGTGCCAGCAGCCTTCAGACACTTCTGAACACTGAAGCTTTCTTT. Its protein is CASSLQTLLNTEAFF.

This chain links TRBV6-2 or TRBV6-3 with TRBJ2-1; 9 bases are a match to TRBD2. Germline V CDR1 and CDR2: MNHEY, SVGEGT. CDR3 length: 15 residues. V was clipped by 5 bases and J by 4 bases; unmatched bases: 6. DNA of the CDR3: TGTGCCAGCAGTAGCGGGACTAGCCGTTACAATGAGCAGTTCTTC. This gives the protein CASSSGTSRYNEQFF.

As DNA, the CDR3 is TGTGCCAGTAGCAGGAAGACAGGGGGCTCCGCCGGGGAGCTGTTTTTT. Translation gives CASSRKTGGSAGELFF. The chain uses TRBV19 and TRBJ2-2; TRBD1 matches 10 bases. The CDR3 runs to 16 residues. V dropped 6 bases and J dropped 6; count of bases not matched to a gene: 10. CDR1 LNHDA and CDR2 SQIVND come from the germline V gene (reference sequence).

The rearrangement joins TRBV18 to TRBJ1-5; D is unresolved. The CDR3 is 13 residues long. The germline V gene has CDR1 KGHSH and CDR2 LQKENI. The V end lost 5 bases, the J end lost 6 bases, and 11 bases lay between the germline ends. This CDR3 reads CASSSSGSQPQHF. CDR3 DNA: TGTGCCAGCTCATCCTCAGGTTCTCAGCCCCAGCATTTT.

A few counts support this clone. The chain couples TRBV3-1 (or the pseudogene TRBV3-2) to TRBJ1-6; D unresolved. V lost 0 bases to trimming and J lost 0 bases, with 6 bases between them. The germline gives CDR1 LGHDT, CDR2 YNNKEL (reference sequence). The CDR3 length is 16 residues. The CDR3 DNA reads TGTGCCAGCAGCCAAGACGGTAGCTCCTATAATTCACCCCTCCACTTT. Protein: CASSQDGSSYNSPLHF.

The V gene is TRBV30, the J gene TRBJ1-2; 7 positions agree with TRBD1. CDR1 GTSNPN and CDR2 SVGIG come from the germline V gene (reference sequence). V shed 3 bases and J 0 bases; nucleotides not matched to a gene: 7. The CDR3 is made up of 15 amino acids. The CDR3 region has the DNA TGTGCCTGGAGGAGCGGACAGGATGCTAACTATGGCTACACCTTC. Translating gives CAWRSGQDANYGYTF.

This chain joins TRBV19 and TRBJ1-6, with TRBD1 identical over 8 bases. Per the germline V gene, CDR1 is LNHDA and CDR2 is SQIVND (reference sequence). Trimming cost V 4 bases and J 6 bases; bases outside gene matches: 2. The CDR3 extends over 14 amino acids. Here the CDR3 reads CASSKDRVNSPLHF. The CDR3 region has the DNA TGTGCCAGTAGTAAGGACAGGGTTAATTCACCCCTCCACTTT.

The V and J genes are TRBV28 and TRBJ1-2, with D hard to call. CDR1 is MDHEN, CDR2 SYDVKM, per germline. Deletions cut 8 bases from V and 0 bases from J, with 10 bases between. This CDR3 is 13 amino acids long. CDR3 residues: CASRVFANYGYTF. The DNA for the CDR3 is TGTGCCAGCCGGGTCTTTGCTAACTATGGCTACACCTTC.

The chain is built from TRBV5-1 and TRBJ2-1, with 13 bases lining up with TRBD2. This CDR3 has 16 amino acids. V was pared by 4 bases and J by 6 bases, with 7 bases of the junction left unmatched. In germline, CDR1 is SGHRS, CDR2 YFSETQ. The CDR3 protein is CASSDRTSGSRNEQFF. The CDR3 DNA sequence: TGCGCCAGCAGCGATCGGACTAGCGGGAGTCGCAATGAGCAGTTCTTC. Supplemented by reference TRBV5-1 and TRBJ2-1, the full variable domain reads KAGVTQTPRYLIKTRGQQVTLSCSPISGHRSVSWYQQTPGQGLQFLFEYFSETQRNKGNFPGRFSGRQFSNSRSEMNVSTLELGDSALYLCASSDRTSGSRNEQFFGPGTRLTVL.

For the CDR3, the DNA is TGTGCCAGCAGCGAGACTAGTCCCGGGGAGCTGTTTTTT. Residues: CASSETSPGELFF. The chain recombines TRBV9 with TRBJ2-2; TRBD2 might be the D (6 bases). The CDR3 covers 13 residues. Germline values: CDR1 SGDLS, CDR2 YYNGEE. V lost 3 bases and J lost 6, with 9 bases in between.

The rearrangement uses TRBV5-1 and TRBJ1-6, with D possibly TRBD1 on 6 matching bases. The V end lost 1 base, the J end lost 7 bases, and 9 bases lay between the germline ends. The germline gives CDR1 SGHRS, CDR2 YFSETQ. The CDR3 extends over 14 amino acids. The CDR3 bases are TGCGCCAGCAGCTTGCCAGGGGACAATTCACCCCTCCACTTT. Encoded protein: CASSLPGDNSPLHF.

This clone is a singleton in its sample. This chain joins TRBV6-5 and TRBJ2-7; D might be TRBD2 (6 bases). CDR1 and CDR2 (germline): MNHEY, SVGAGI. V was clipped by 0 bases and J by 4 bases, with 13 bases between them. The CDR3 is 15 residues long. The CDR3 region is CASSYSAEGGYEQYF. The CDR3 coding sequence is TGTGCCAGCAGTTACTCCGCCGAGGGAGGATACGAGCAGTACTTC.

This clone was counted once. CDR3 protein: CASSWEGPGANVLTF. The CDR3 coding sequence is TGCGCCAGCAGCTGGGAGGGTCCCGGGGCCAACGTCCTGACTTTC. This chain links TRBV5-1 with TRBJ2-6; 7 bases match TRBD2. The CDR3 length is 15 residues. Germline CDR1 and CDR2: SGHRS and YFSETQ. Trimming took 3 bases from V and 4 from J; bases not matched to a gene: 4.

V and J are TRBV7-9 and TRBJ2-3; 9 nucleotides agree with TRBD2. V shed 5 bases and J 10 bases; nucleotides not matched to a gene: 10. CDR3 length: 14 amino acids. Per germline, CDR1 SEHNR and CDR2 FQNEAQ (reference sequence). This chain's CDR3 is CASSLTVAGVAQYF. In nucleotides, the CDR3 is TGTGCCAGCAGCCTCACTGTAGCGGGAGTTGCGCAGTATTTT.